This T cell receptor beta chain was sequenced in a study of cytomegalovirus exposure and HLA in healthy donors. Overall study context: Among the approximately 400 genotyped donors, about 81% were placed in the Caucasian-associated ancestry cluster.

PCR primers comprised 60 Vbeta and 13 Jbeta primers. The method was immunoSEQ multiplex PCR; TCRdb's version includes in-frame clones alone and lacks a portion of them. The table records approximately 86,000 clones, around 85% of them present only once. The CDR3 totals 13 residues. The germline V and J ends were trimmed by 6 bases and 7 bases, with 10 bases remaining between them. Per germline, CDR1 MNHEY and CDR2 SVGAGI. Study-wide findings and caveats: Investigators reported approximately 150 TCR beta chains as tied to cytomegalovirus. An observed cluster of highly shared sequence variants was recorded as a likely sequencing artifact. Accurate prediction of most subjects' HLA-A and HLA-B alleles from TCR beta sequences was reported.

Concerning this clone: No antigen is known for it.

The chain joins TRBV6-5 to TRBJ1-6; TRBD1 might be the D (5 bases). Sequencing input: PBMCs. This receptor was obtained from a man in his forties or fifties in good health and CMV-seropositive. In DNA, the CDR3 is TGTGCCAGCAGCGCGGGACCCAATTCACCCCTCCACTTT. Translating gives CASSAGPNSPLHF.